These 23 T cell receptor beta chains came from one sample sequenced in a study of T cells in Graves' hyperthyroidism and ophthalmopathy. Amplification of TCR beta CDR3 regions used RNA as the template. The HTBI primer set drove a first-round RT-PCR of the TCR CDR3. TCRdb passed the multiplex PCR reads through MiXCR, listing each CDR3 protein once. Of about 350,000 distinct CDR3 sequences in the sample, less than 20% were seen once. Sequences were obtained from blood. The origin of the receptors is a woman aged 40 to 50 with Graves' ophthalmopathy.

This clonotype was seen ten or more times. The V and J genes are TRBV5-1 and TRBJ2-7; D is perhaps TRBD1 (6 bases). Germline-derived CDR1 and CDR2 are SGHRS and YFSETQ. Trimming shortened V by 2 bases and J by 3 bases, and 12 bases separated the two germline ends. The CDR3 is made up of 14 amino acids. The CDR3 loop reads CASSFTGRGYEQYF. In DNA, the CDR3 is TGCGCCAGCAGCTTTACGGGCAGGGGCTACGAGCAGTACTTC.

On this clonotype itself: Germline and junction disagree at one end, which may indicate a read error. The rearrangement joins TRBV27 to TRBJ2-7, with 13 nucleotides matching TRBD2. CDR1 and CDR2 (germline): MNHEY, SMNVEV (reference sequence). The CDR3 loop spans 14 amino acids. CDR3 protein: CASSPLQTSGRMFF. CDR3 coding DNA: TGTGCCAGCAGTCCGCTCCAGACTAGCGGGAGGATGTTCTTC.

This chain uses TRBV10-3 with TRBJ1-1, with 7 positions matching TRBD1. After removal of 10 bases from V and 0 bases from J, the junction contained 8 bases not matched to a gene. The CDR3 is 14 residues long. From germline, CDR1 is ENHRY and CDR2 SYGVKD. CDR3 in amino acids: CASETTGLNTEAFF. CDR3 DNA: TGTGCCAGCGAGACGACAGGGTTGAACACTGAAGCTTTCTTT.

This clonotype was counted ten times or more. A much larger clone lies a single base off, so this may be a read error. This chain links TRBV28 with TRBJ1-3; 7 bases match TRBD1. Germline CDR1 is MDHEN and CDR2 is SYDVKM. V dropped 2 bases and J dropped 4; count of bases not matched to a gene: 2. The CDR3 sequence is 14 residues long. The CDR3 nucleotides are TGTGCCAGCAGTTTAACAGGGGAGGGAAACACCATATATTTT. Residues: CASSLTGEGNTIYF.

The rearrangement uses TRBV14 and TRBJ2-5; 8 bases line up with TRBD2. J lost 4 bases, V lost 1 base, and 5 bases had no gene match. This CDR3 has 15 amino acids. From germline, CDR1 is SGHDN and CDR2 FVKESK. For the CDR3, the DNA is TGTGCCAGCAGCCAAGGGACTAGCTTGTCAGAGACCCAGTACTTC. Translating it yields CASSQGTSLSETQYF.

In the case of this clonotype: Its ends do not fully match the called genes, so a read error is possible. The chain employs TRBV28 and TRBJ2-7, with TRBD2 identical over 9 bases. The germline gives CDR1 MDHEN, CDR2 SYDVKM. The CDR3 is 15 residues long. The CDR3 loop reads CVSSLLTSGAYEQYF. CDR3 DNA sequence: TGTGTCAGCAGTCTCCTGACTAGCGGCGCCTACGAGCAGTACTTC.

The sample holds many counts of this clonotype. The J gene is TRBJ2-2, the V gene TRBV6-2 or TRBV6-3; D might be TRBD2 (5 bases). The germline CDR1 and CDR2 sequences are MNHEY and SVGEGT. Trimming shortened V by 5 bases and J by 3 bases, and 10 bases separated the two germline ends. CDR3 length: 14 residues. The CDR3 DNA reads TGTGCCAGCAGTCCCACTAGTGACACCGGGGAGCTGTTTTTT. Its protein product is CASSPTSDTGELFF.

This clonotype occurred many times. The V and J genes are TRBV6-1 and TRBJ2-5, with D maybe TRBD2 (5 bases). Germline-derived CDR1 and CDR2 are MNHNS and SASEGT. Trimming pared 0 bases from V and 5 bases from J, leaving 13 bases between. The CDR3 totals 15 residues. DNA of the CDR3: TGTGCCAGCAGTGAAGCGGGGAGTTCCCGGGAGACCCAGTACTTC. Its translation: CASSEAGSSRETQYF.

This clonotype was seen ten or more times. The CDR3 coding sequence is TGTGCCAGCAGCCAAGGCCCTGACAGGGGGAGGATTGACGAGCAGTACTTC. The encoded protein is CASSQGPDRGRIDEQYF. J is TRBJ2-7 and V is TRBV4-2; 9 bases fit TRBD1. The germline V gene has CDR1 LGHNA and CDR2 YNFKEQ. V lost 1 base, J lost 5 bases, and 12 bases stayed unmatched. The CDR3 is made up of 17 amino acids.

This clonotype was recorded at least ten times. This chain uses TRBV7-8 with TRBJ1-1; D uncertain. Germline CDR1 and CDR2: SGHVS and FQNEAQ. The CDR3 is 13 amino acids. V was shortened by 5 bases and J by 2 bases, with 9 bases between the two germline ends. The CDR3 sequence: CASSPKSNTEAFF. The CDR3 DNA follows: TGTGCCAGCAGCCCTAAAAGTAACACTGAAGCTTTCTTT.

Many counts were recorded for this clonotype. CDR3 nucleotide sequence: TGTGCCAGCAGTACATCTGGACAGGGGGCGTTTGGAAACACCATATATTTT. Amino acids: CASSTSGQGAFGNTIYF. The chain combines TRBV28 with TRBJ1-3; 11 bases match TRBD1. V shed 5 bases, J shed 3 bases, and the junction held 9 bases outside the gene matches. The CDR3 sequence is 17 residues long. The germline V gene has CDR1 MDHEN and CDR2 SYDVKM.

This clonotype was recorded at least ten times. The chain carries TRBV12-3 or TRBV12-4 and TRBJ1-1, with D unresolved. The V end was cut by 2 bases, the J end by 4 bases, with 14 bases between. The CDR3 has 15 amino acids. CDR3 coding DNA: TGTGCCAGCAGTTTAAAGGTCGAAGGGTTCACTGAAGCTTTCTTT. Its translation is CASSLKVEGFTEAFF.

This clonotype was recorded at least ten times. CDR3 DNA sequence: TGCAGCGTTGGACGGGACATTAACACCGGGGAGCTGTTTTTT. Encoded protein: CSVGRDINTGELFF. V usage is TRBV29-1 and J usage is TRBJ2-2; possibly TRBD1 for D (6 bases). This CDR3 comprises 14 residues. The germline V gene has CDR1 SQVTM and CDR2 ANQGSEA. V was pared by 4 bases and J by 2 bases, with 11 bases between.

This clonotype showed up many times. The rearrangement uses TRBV7-2 and TRBJ2-2; 16 bases agree with TRBD2. The V segment lost 1 base and the J segment 5 bases; nucleotides outside the gene matches: 7. The germline gives CDR1 SGHTA, CDR2 FQGNSA. CDR3 length equals 19 residues. CDR3 coding DNA: TGTGCCAGCAGCTTAGTGGGACTAGCGGGAGGGAAGGTGACCGGGGAGCTGTTTTTT. It codes for CASSLVGLAGGKVTGELFF.

This clonotype showed up many times. The chain has TRBV20-1 and TRBJ1-2, with 8 bases fitting TRBD1. The V segment lost 2 bases and the J segment 4 bases; nucleotides outside the gene matches: 3. The CDR3 runs 13 residues. Germline V gene lookup returns CDR1 DFQATT and CDR2 SNEGSKA (reference sequence). The CDR3 coding sequence is TGCAGTGCTAGAACGGACAGGGTCTATGGCTACACCTTC. Amino acid sequence: CSARTDRVYGYTF.

The gene calls are TRBV27 and TRBJ1-1; maybe TRBD1 (5 bases). CDR1 is MNHEY and CDR2 is SMNVEV in the germline V gene (reference sequence). CDR3 length: 15 residues. The germline V and J ends were trimmed by 6 bases and 5 bases, with 19 bases remaining between them. CDR3 sequence: CASSSSRGKGTEAFF. CDR3 nucleotide sequence: TGTGCCAGCAGCTCGTCCCGGGGGAAGGGAACTGAAGCTTTCTTT.

This clonotype was observed many times. The rearrangement uses TRBV6-2 or TRBV6-3 and TRBJ2-2, with TRBD2 matching 7 bases. Germline CDR1 MNHEY, CDR2 SVGEGT. The trim removed 3 bases at V and 5 bases at J, leaving 6 bases unmatched. The CDR3 extends over 15 amino acids. CDR3 bases: TGTGCCAGCAGTTATTCGGGAGGACATACCGGGGAGCTGTTTTTT. Translating gives CASSYSGGHTGELFF.

This clonotype showed up many times. The genes are TRBV3-1 and TRBJ1-1, with D possibly TRBD1 on 5 matching bases. Trimming pared 7 bases from V and 0 bases from J, leaving 12 bases between. Germline CDR1 reads LGHDT; CDR2 reads YNNKEL (reference sequence). The CDR3 has 14 amino acids. As DNA, the CDR3 is TGTGCCAGCACCCTAAGGGGTTTGAACACTGAAGCTTTCTTT. Its translation is CASTLRGLNTEAFF.

This clonotype was counted many times. The chain carries TRBV5-1 and TRBJ2-7, with D perhaps given as TRBD1 or TRBD2 (5 bases each). The germline gives CDR1 SGHRS, CDR2 YFSETQ. The V end was cut by 4 bases, the J end by 0 bases, with 17 bases between. There are 16 residues in the CDR3. The CDR3 nucleotides read TGCGCCAGCAGCACAGGACCGGGACGGCCCTCCTACGAGCAGTACTTC. It is translated as CASSTGPGRPSYEQYF.

Ten or more counts support this clonotype. The chain couples TRBV20-1 to TRBJ1-1, with D tentatively TRBD1 (6 bases). The CDR3 spans 15 residues. V lost 3 bases to trimming and J lost 2 bases, with 16 bases between them. Germline CDR1 is DFQATT and CDR2 is SNEGSKA (reference sequence). DNA of the CDR3: TGCAGTGCTAGGACCCCAGGGGCGAAAAACACTGAAGCTTTCTTT. Translation: CSARTPGAKNTEAFF.

This clonotype has a count of ten or more. This rearrangement joins TRBV12-3 or TRBV12-4 to TRBJ1-5; no clear D gene. Trimming cost V 0 bases and J 2 bases, with 8 bases left between them. The CDR3 sequence is 15 residues long. Written as DNA, the CDR3 is TGTGCCAGCAGTTTAGCGCGAAGCCGCAATCAGCCCCAGCATTTT. This sequence encodes CASSLARSRNQPQHF.

This clonotype was detected ten times or more. The chain combines TRBV28 with TRBJ1-2; no definite D call. Germline values: CDR1 MDHEN, CDR2 SYDVKM. V was shortened by 8 bases and J by 4 bases, with 11 bases between the two germline ends. The CDR3 spans 12 residues. The CDR3 DNA is TGTGCCAGCTCCTGGACTTTCTATGGCTACACCTTC. It encodes CASSWTFYGYTF.

A few counts support this clonotype. This clone may be a read error of a much larger clone one base away. The CDR3 DNA follows: TGTGCCAGTGTACATAACGAAGCTTTCTTT. This translates into CASVHNEAFF. The chain carries TRBV19 and TRBJ1-1; D call uncertain. The germline V gene has CDR1 LNHDA and CDR2 SQIVND (reference sequence). The CDR3 extends over 10 amino acids. Deletions cut 8 bases from V and 8 bases from J, with 9 bases between.